What follows are 30 T cell receptor beta chains derived from one specimen sequenced in a study of T cells expressing NK-cell markers. TCRdb reprocessed the 5' RACE reads and keeps a single row for each CDR3 protein, giving no DNA. The ten most abundant clones cover around 1.4% of a sample with about 460,000 distinct CDR3 sequences. Sequencing was carried out using blood T cells: a sorted CD56 or NKG2C T cell subset, CD4+ or CD8+ T cells, or bulk PBMC T cells (not recorded which). The receptor source for this set is a woman between 50 and 59 years old in good health.

J is TRBJ1-1 and V is TRBV6-6. The germline V gene has CDR1 MNHNY and CDR2 SVGAGI (reference sequence). CDR3 length equals 16 residues. The CDR3 region is CASSPIRAPRGTEAFF.

The chain recombines TRBV20-1 with TRBJ2-1. This CDR3 is 15 amino acids long. CDR1 and CDR2 (germline): DFQATT, SNEGSKA (reference sequence). This CDR3 is CSASELSGHEDEQFF.

The V gene is TRBV20-1, the J gene TRBJ2-1; the TRBD2 assignment by TCRdb is unverifiable without DNA. Per germline, CDR1 DFQATT and CDR2 SNEGSKA (reference sequence). CDR3 length: 16 amino acids. CDR3 region: CSARDEGSGRHNEQFF.

The rearrangement joins TRBV3-1 to TRBJ2-5; TCRdb gives TRBD1 as the D gene, but with no DNA this cannot be confirmed. Germline V gene sequence: CDR1 LGHDT, CDR2 YNNKEL (reference sequence). The CDR3 contains 13 residues. This CDR3 reads CASSKAPQETQYF.

The V and J genes are TRBV12-3 or TRBV12-4 and TRBJ1-4; with no DNA, the TCRdb D assignment of TRBD1 cannot be verified. The CDR3 runs to 16 residues. Here the CDR3 reads CASSTLQGTLNEKLFF.

This chain connects TRBV7-2 to TRBJ2-3. The CDR3 has 13 residues. Per germline, CDR1 SGHTA and CDR2 FQGNSA. CDR3 amino acids: CASSWDYTDTQYF.

The chain is built from TRBV20-1 and TRBJ2-3; without DNA, the TCRdb call of TRBD2 cannot be checked. Germline V gene sequence: CDR1 DFQATT, CDR2 SNEGSKA (reference sequence). This CDR3 has 17 amino acids. CDR3 protein: CSALTRTSGSPLDTQYF.

The CDR3 sequence is CASSHYKTSGRDWEAKNIQYF. This chain uses TRBV4-1 with TRBJ2-4; no DNA is available, so the TRBD2 call from TCRdb remains unchecked. Germline V lookup: CDR1 MGHRA, CDR2 YSYEKL. This CDR3 is built from 21 residues.

The chain is built from TRBV12-3 or TRBV12-4 and TRBJ1-1; TCRdb proposes TRBD1, but this gene call is untestable without DNA. The CDR3 is made up of 12 amino acids. CDR3: CASSLSTGRAFF.

V is TRBV12-3 or TRBV12-4 and J is TRBJ1-2. The CDR3 spans 16 residues. CDR3: CASSYYPREPNDGYTF.

The chain couples TRBV20-1 to TRBJ1-4; TCRdb's D call, TRBD1, is unchecked because there is no DNA. CDR3 size: 12 residues. In germline, CDR1 is DFQATT, CDR2 SNEGSKA (reference sequence). The CDR3 is CSARNQGGKLFF.

The V gene is TRBV30, the J gene TRBJ2-7; TCRdb calls TRBD2, which cannot be checked without DNA. The CDR3 sequence is 13 residues long. Per the germline V gene, CDR1 is GTSNPN and CDR2 is SVGIG (reference sequence). CDR3 sequence reads: CALRTSGTYEQYF.

The chain couples TRBV5-1 to TRBJ2-3. CDR1 and CDR2 (germline): SGHRS, YFSETQ. The CDR3 has 14 residues. CDR3 amino acids: CASSLANPRDTQYF.

The gene calls are TRBV9 and TRBJ2-5. Per the germline V gene, CDR1 is SGDLS and CDR2 is YYNGEE. The CDR3 is 18 amino acids. The CDR3: CASSVGRSEAKRRETQYF.

This sequence joins TRBV12-3 or TRBV12-4 and TRBJ2-4; absent DNA, TCRdb's TRBD1 call cannot be checked. The CDR3 totals 14 residues. This CDR3 is CASSWDRGEDIQYF.

This chain uses TRBV12-3 or TRBV12-4 with TRBJ2-7; TCRdb reports TRBD2, a call that lacks DNA to check it against. The CDR3 extends over 14 amino acids. CDR3 region: CASTLLAGATEQYF.

The chain is built from TRBV3-1 and TRBJ2-3; as DNA is missing, the TRBD1 call by TCRdb cannot be tested. CDR1 and CDR2 from the germline V gene are LGHDT and YNNKEL (reference sequence). The CDR3 is made up of 15 amino acids. The CDR3 is CASSQASQGTDTQYF.

The chain is built from TRBV12-3 or TRBV12-4 and TRBJ1-4; the TRBD1 assignment by TCRdb is unverifiable without DNA. This CDR3 has 14 residues. CDR3 sequence: CASSLQGYYEKLFF.

This rearrangement joins TRBV27 to TRBJ2-7. CDR1 and CDR2 from the germline V gene are MNHEY and SMNVEV (reference sequence). The CDR3 runs 15 residues. CDR3 region: CASSLFRGLGHEQYF.

The chain has TRBV24-1 and TRBJ2-5; TCRdb names TRBD1, which stays unverified in the absence of DNA. From germline, CDR1 is KGHDR and CDR2 SFDVKD. The CDR3 has 15 amino acids. The CDR3: CATSVTFDRGETQYF.

The rearrangement joins TRBV18 to TRBJ1-2. Germline CDR1 KGHSH, CDR2 LQKENI. The CDR3 spans 14 residues. The CDR3 loop reads CASSPTGTQVGYTF.

J is TRBJ2-3 and V is TRBV24-1; the TCRdb call, TRBD1, lacks DNA for checking. Germline values: CDR1 KGHDR, CDR2 SFDVKD. The CDR3 sequence is 15 residues long. CDR3 in amino acids: CATRGQGASTDTQYF.

This sequence joins TRBV6-5 and TRBJ1-6; there is no DNA to check the TCRdb D call of TRBD1. Germline V gene sequence: CDR1 MNHEY, CDR2 SVGAGI. The CDR3 is 14 residues long. The CDR3 reads CASSRDHTNSPLHF.

The chain recombines TRBV2 with TRBJ1-5; TCRdb designates TRBD1, a call that cannot be tested without DNA. This CDR3 has 16 amino acids. Germline V lookup: CDR1 SNHLY, CDR2 FYNNEI. The chain's CDR3 is CASTYGGPYSNQPQHF.

This rearrangement joins TRBV19 to TRBJ2-2. The CDR3 runs to 12 residues. Per the germline V gene, CDR1 is LNHDA and CDR2 is SQIVND (reference sequence). The chain's CDR3 is CARRNGTGELFF.

This sequence joins TRBV11-2 and TRBJ2-1; TCRdb's assignment of TRBD1 cannot be checked, as there is no DNA. The germline gives CDR1 SGHAT, CDR2 FQNNGV. The length of the CDR3 is 13 residues. CDR3 sequence reads: CASSLLGVARQFF.

J is TRBJ2-5 and V is TRBV9. Germline CDR1 SGDLS, CDR2 YYNGEE. The CDR3 is 13 residues long. CDR3 sequence reads: CASSVASFETQYF.

The chain has TRBV20-1 and TRBJ1-5; TCRdb proposes TRBD1, but this gene call is untestable without DNA. CDR1 is DFQATT and CDR2 is SNEGSKA in the germline V gene (reference sequence). This CDR3 has 17 residues. CDR3 sequence reads: CSANHRDLRIPNQPQHF.

The chain joins TRBV4-1 to TRBJ1-5; TCRdb designates TRBD1, a call that cannot be tested without DNA. CDR1 is MGHRA and CDR2 is YSYEKL in the germline V gene. The CDR3 covers 15 residues. The CDR3 loop is CASSQVGGRNQPQHF.

The V gene is TRBV12-3 or TRBV12-4, the J gene TRBJ1-2. The CDR3 is made up of 12 amino acids. This chain's CDR3 is CASCGDADGYTF.